This T cell receptor beta chain emerged from a study of vaccination and CD4 T cells after COVID-19. This CDR3 has 17 residues. Per germline, CDR1 SGHTS and CDR2 YDEGEE. The trim removed 1 base at V and 0 bases at J, leaving 7 bases unmatched. The Oncomine TCR Beta short-read assay sequenced DNA from cultured CD4+ T cells. TCRdb used MiXCR to reprocess the PCR reads, holding one entry per CDR3 protein. The table has around 10,000 distinct CDR3 sequences, roughly 62% seen once. The treatment was: roughly ten-day PBMC culture with coronavirus spike peptide pools or control peptides (ViraFEST assay). Notes on this clonotype: As yet, its antigen is unknown.

The chain combines TRBV5-8 with TRBJ1-5; 7 positions match TRBD1. Sequenced: CD4+ T cells from blood, cultured in vitro. The TCR was taken from a human donor who had recovered from COVID-19. In nucleotides, the CDR3 is TGTGCCAGCAGCTTGACGGACAGGTCCGATAGCAATCAGCCCCAGCATTTT. The encoded protein is CASSLTDRSDSNQPQHF.